The rows below give T cell receptor beta chains drawn from one sample of a study of blood T cell repertoires in COVID-19. The repertoire was sequenced with immunoSEQ multiplex PCR; TCRdb's copy has only in-frame clones and lacks some. The table shows around 300,000 clones, with 89% occurring only once. Sequenced: peripheral blood. All receptors derive from a woman aged 40-49 years who had recovered from COVID-19. Both conserved end residues are part of each CDR3. Each record gives: clone size, D gene, V gene, J gene, CDR3 DNA, CDR3 protein. A D gene is named only where the DNA matches it firmly. Clone size, where shown, is once, few, many, or a class for clones that have expanded.

abundance: NA; d_gene: NA; v_gene: TRBV29-1; j_gene: TRBJ2-1; CDR3nt: TGCAGCGTTGATCCCGAGGCCCCAGGGGAACTGTACAATGAGCAGTTCTTC; CDR3aa: CSVDPEAPGELYNEQFF
abundance: NA; d_gene: TRBD1; v_gene: TRBV3-1/TRBV3-2; j_gene: TRBJ1-5; CDR3nt: TGTGCCAGCAGCGAGGGACAGCTAACAGTCAATCAGCCCCAGCATTTT; CDR3aa: CASSEGQLTVNQPQHF
abundance: NA; d_gene: NA; v_gene: TRBV1; j_gene: TRBJ2-2; CDR3nt: TGCACCAGCAGCCAAGATCAAGTATTTATGAAAGGCGGGGCGAACACCGGGGAGCTGTTTTTT; CDR3aa: CTSSQDQVFMKGGANTGELFF
abundance: NA; d_gene: NA; v_gene: TRBV28; j_gene: TRBJ2-7; CDR3nt: TGTGCCAGCAGCCGCCCTGGGGCTGACGAGCAGTACTTC; CDR3aa: CASSRPGADEQYF
abundance: NA; d_gene: TRBD2; v_gene: TRBV30; j_gene: TRBJ2-2; CDR3nt: TGTGCCTGGAGACGAGTCTTGGGGACTAGCTATACCGGGGAGCTGTTTTTT; CDR3aa: CAWRRVLGTSYTGELFF
abundance: NA; d_gene: TRBD2; v_gene: TRBV4-2; j_gene: TRBJ2-1; CDR3nt: TGTGCCAGCAGCCCTGGGACTAGCGGGAGTGATGAGCAGTTCTTC; CDR3aa: CASSPGTSGSDEQFF
abundance: NA; d_gene: TRBD1; v_gene: TRBV19; j_gene: TRBJ2-1; CDR3nt: TGTGCCAGTTTACCCAGGGGGTTCGGCAATGAGCAGTTCTTC; CDR3aa: CASLPRGFGNEQFF
abundance: NA; d_gene: NA; v_gene: TRBV30; j_gene: TRBJ2-2; CDR3nt: TGTGCCTGGACGCCTTGGCAGGGCACCGGGGAGCTGTTTTTT; CDR3aa: CAWTPWQGTGELFF
abundance: NA; d_gene: TRBD1; v_gene: TRBV7-9; j_gene: TRBJ2-3; CDR3nt: TGTGCCAGCAGCTTCCGGGACAGAGATACAGATACGCAGTATTTT; CDR3aa: CASSFRDRDTDTQYF
abundance: NA; d_gene: NA; v_gene: TRBV7-9; j_gene: TRBJ2-7; CDR3nt: TGTGCCAGCAGCCGAGAATACGAGCAGTACTTC; CDR3aa: CASSREYEQYF
abundance: NA; d_gene: TRBD2; v_gene: TRBV25-1; j_gene: TRBJ2-2; CDR3nt: TGTGCCAGCAGTCCCACGACTAGCGGCTACACCGGGGAGCTGTTTTTT; CDR3aa: CASSPTTSGYTGELFF
abundance: NA; d_gene: NA; v_gene: TRBV11-2; j_gene: TRBJ1-1; CDR3nt: TGTGCCAGCAGTCGGGACTTTAGGATCACTGAAGCTTTCTTT; CDR3aa: CASSRDFRITEAFF
abundance: NA; d_gene: TRBD2; v_gene: TRBV20-1; j_gene: TRBJ2-3; CDR3nt: TGCAGTGCTAGTCGGACTAGCGGGAGTGCAGATACGCAGTATTTT; CDR3aa: CSASRTSGSADTQYF
abundance: few; d_gene: NA; v_gene: TRBV6-1; j_gene: TRBJ1-5; CDR3nt: TGTGCCAGCAGTGAGACACCAAATCAGCCCCAGCATTTT; CDR3aa: CASSETPNQPQHF
abundance: NA; d_gene: TRBD2; v_gene: TRBV6-6; j_gene: TRBJ2-7; CDR3nt: TGTGCCAGCAGTCGAGGCGGACTAGCGGGGGCCTACGAGCAGTACTTC; CDR3aa: CASSRGGLAGAYEQYF
abundance: few; d_gene: NA; v_gene: TRBV10-3; j_gene: TRBJ2-1; CDR3nt: TGTGCCATCATGCCAGACTCCTACAATGAGCAGTTCTTC; CDR3aa: CAIMPDSYNEQFF
abundance: NA; d_gene: NA; v_gene: TRBV19; j_gene: TRBJ1-4; CDR3nt: TGTGCCAGTAGTATCGGCGGGGTTGACAATGAAAAACTGTTTTTT; CDR3aa: CASSIGGVDNEKLFF
abundance: NA; d_gene: TRBD1; v_gene: TRBV10-3; j_gene: TRBJ1-1; CDR3nt: TGTGCCATCAGAACAGGGGAAACTGAAGCTTTCTTT; CDR3aa: CAIRTGETEAFF
abundance: NA; d_gene: NA; v_gene: TRBV19; j_gene: TRBJ2-1; CDR3nt: TGTGCCAGTAGTGCCCGACTTGGCGACGGAGAGCAGTTCTTC; CDR3aa: CASSARLGDGEQFF
abundance: NA; d_gene: TRBD1; v_gene: TRBV18; j_gene: TRBJ1-1; CDR3nt: TGTGCCAGCTCACCTGACAGGGACGCTGAAGCTTTCTTT; CDR3aa: CASSPDRDAEAFF
abundance: NA; d_gene: NA; v_gene: TRBV6-6; j_gene: TRBJ1-4; CDR3nt: TGTGCCAGCAGTTACCAGGGAAGCGAAAAACTGTTTTTT; CDR3aa: CASSYQGSEKLFF
abundance: NA; d_gene: NA; v_gene: TRBV20-1; j_gene: TRBJ1-1; CDR3nt: TGCAGTGCTAGTACAATAGGGTTTGGAGGAAAAACTGAAGCTTTCTTT; CDR3aa: CSASTIGFGGKTEAFF
abundance: NA; d_gene: NA; v_gene: TRBV7-9; j_gene: TRBJ2-1; CDR3nt: TGTGCCAGCAGCTTAGGTTCGCCCGGGCGGGAGTTCTTC; CDR3aa: CASSLGSPGREFF
abundance: once; d_gene: NA; v_gene: TRBV11-3; j_gene: TRBJ2-2; CDR3nt: TGTGCCAGCAGCCCACGACTAGTGTCCGGGGAGCTGTTTTTT; CDR3aa: CASSPRLVSGELFF
abundance: NA; d_gene: TRBD1; v_gene: TRBV11-2; j_gene: TRBJ2-5; CDR3nt: TGTGCCAGCAACAGGGGGCGGGAGACCCAGTACTTC; CDR3aa: CASNRGRETQYF
abundance: few; d_gene: TRBD2; v_gene: TRBV28; j_gene: TRBJ2-1; CDR3nt: TGTGCCAGCAGGACGGGGACTAGCGGGGTTAATGAGCAGTTCTTC; CDR3aa: CASRTGTSGVNEQFF
abundance: once; d_gene: NA; v_gene: TRBV13; j_gene: TRBJ2-1; CDR3nt: TGTGCCAGCAGCCCTCCAGGGAGGAATGAGCAGTTCTTC; CDR3aa: CASSPPGRNEQFF
abundance: NA; d_gene: NA; v_gene: TRBV7-9; j_gene: TRBJ2-2; CDR3nt: TGTGCCAGCAGCTCGCAACAGGGCCCCGGGGAGCTGTTTTTT; CDR3aa: CASSSQQGPGELFF
abundance: NA; d_gene: NA; v_gene: TRBV2; j_gene: TRBJ2-1; CDR3nt: TGTGCCAGCAGTGAAAAGTGGATTACCGACCTCGGGAATAGGCAGTTCTTC; CDR3aa: CASSEKWITDLGNRQFF
abundance: NA; d_gene: NA; v_gene: TRBV15; j_gene: TRBJ1-3; CDR3nt: TGTGCCACCAGCGAGGGGGGGTTCTGGGGCTCTGGAAACACCATATATTTT; CDR3aa: CATSEGGFWGSGNTIYF
abundance: once; d_gene: TRBD1; v_gene: TRBV28; j_gene: TRBJ1-5; CDR3nt: TGTGCCAGCAGGACAGGGGTTGATCAGCCCCAGCATTTT; CDR3aa: CASRTGVDQPQHF
abundance: once; d_gene: NA; v_gene: TRBV19; j_gene: TRBJ2-7; CDR3nt: TGTGCCAGTAGTATAGGAGAAGGCGGGTACGAGCAGTACTTC; CDR3aa: CASSIGEGGYEQYF
abundance: NA; d_gene: TRBD1; v_gene: TRBV3-1/TRBV3-2; j_gene: TRBJ1-2; CDR3nt: TGTGCCAGCAGCCCGCAGACAGGGCCTAACTATGGCTACACCTTC; CDR3aa: CASSPQTGPNYGYTF
abundance: NA; d_gene: NA; v_gene: TRBV2; j_gene: TRBJ2-7; CDR3nt: TGTGCCAGCTTTGATAGGCAGGGCATCCACGAGCAGTACTTC; CDR3aa: CASFDRQGIHEQYF
abundance: once; d_gene: TRBD2; v_gene: TRBV4-1; j_gene: TRBJ2-7; CDR3nt: TGCGCCAGCAGCCAATCGGCGGTAGCGGGAGTGTACGAGCAGTACTTC; CDR3aa: CASSQSAVAGVYEQYF
abundance: NA; d_gene: TRBD2; v_gene: TRBV5-1; j_gene: TRBJ2-2; CDR3nt: TGCGCCAGCAGCGGGGGGACTAGCGGCACCGGGGAGCTGTTTTTT; CDR3aa: CASSGGTSGTGELFF
abundance: NA; d_gene: TRBD2; v_gene: TRBV13; j_gene: TRBJ2-7; CDR3nt: TGTGCCAGCAGCTTAGGCTGGGCTAGCGGGAGCATTTACGAGCAGTACTTC; CDR3aa: CASSLGWASGSIYEQYF
abundance: NA; d_gene: NA; v_gene: TRBV28; j_gene: TRBJ1-5; CDR3nt: TGTGCCAGCATTTGGGGCAGGGGATATAGCAATCAGCCCCAGCATTTT; CDR3aa: CASIWGRGYSNQPQHF
abundance: NA; d_gene: NA; v_gene: TRBV30; j_gene: TRBJ2-2; CDR3nt: TGTGCCTGGGCCCACCCCCTTCCAGGTGCCGGGGAGCTGTTTTTT; CDR3aa: CAWAHPLPGAGELFF
abundance: NA; d_gene: NA; v_gene: TRBV21-1; j_gene: TRBJ2-3; CDR3nt: TGTGCCAGCAGCAAAGGAGGGGGCCGCACAGATACGCAGTATTTT; CDR3aa: CASSKGGGRTDTQYF
abundance: NA; d_gene: TRBD2; v_gene: TRBV7-2; j_gene: TRBJ2-1; CDR3nt: TGTGCCAGCAGCTACCGCGGGGGGGATTACAATGAGCAGTTCTTC; CDR3aa: CASSYRGGDYNEQFF
abundance: once; d_gene: NA; v_gene: TRBV7-8; j_gene: TRBJ1-4; CDR3nt: TGTGCCAGCACACAGGCTAGGGGTGAAAAACTGTTTTTT; CDR3aa: CASTQARGEKLFF
abundance: once; d_gene: NA; v_gene: TRBV2; j_gene: TRBJ2-7; CDR3nt: TGTGCCAGGGAGCGGGTCCTTCGCTACGAGCAGTACTTC; CDR3aa: CARERVLRYEQYF
abundance: NA; d_gene: NA; v_gene: TRBV30; j_gene: TRBJ1-5; CDR3nt: TGTGCCTGGGCCCAAGCCGGGGCTAGCGGTCAGCCCCAGCATTTT; CDR3aa: CAWAQAGASGQPQHF
abundance: NA; d_gene: TRBD1; v_gene: TRBV12-3/TRBV12-4; j_gene: TRBJ1-5; CDR3nt: TGTGCCAGCGTTGGGGGACAGGGTCAGCCCCAGCATTTT; CDR3aa: CASVGGQGQPQHF
abundance: NA; d_gene: TRBD1; v_gene: TRBV27; j_gene: TRBJ2-7; CDR3nt: TGTGCCAGCAGTTTATCCCAGGGGGCGGCCTACGAGCAGTACTTC; CDR3aa: CASSLSQGAAYEQYF
abundance: NA; d_gene: NA; v_gene: TRBV4-1; j_gene: TRBJ1-1; CDR3nt: TGCGCCAGCAGCCAAGACCTCTGGCAGGGGAAGGAGCGTGAAGCTTTCTTT; CDR3aa: CASSQDLWQGKEREAFF
abundance: NA; d_gene: TRBD2; v_gene: TRBV30; j_gene: TRBJ2-7; CDR3nt: TGTGCCTGGGCGTGGGAGGGCTACGAGCAGTACTTC; CDR3aa: CAWAWEGYEQYF
abundance: NA; d_gene: NA; v_gene: TRBV19; j_gene: TRBJ1-1; CDR3nt: TGTGCCAGTAGTATAGTTAATGGGTGGACTAACACTGAAGCTTTCTTT; CDR3aa: CASSIVNGWTNTEAFF
abundance: NA; d_gene: NA; v_gene: TRBV9; j_gene: TRBJ2-4; CDR3nt: TGTGCCAGCAGCGTAGGTGGGCAAGCCAAAAACATTCAGTACTTC; CDR3aa: CASSVGGQAKNIQYF
abundance: NA; d_gene: TRBD1; v_gene: TRBV2; j_gene: TRBJ2-3; CDR3nt: TGTGCCAGCATGACAGGGGGCACAGATACGCAGTATTTT; CDR3aa: CASMTGGTDTQYF
abundance: NA; d_gene: TRBD1; v_gene: TRBV7-9; j_gene: TRBJ1-3; CDR3nt: TGTGCCAGCAGCACCGACAGGGGTAGACCTGGAAACACCATATATTTT; CDR3aa: CASSTDRGRPGNTIYF
abundance: NA; d_gene: NA; v_gene: TRBV28; j_gene: TRBJ1-6; CDR3nt: TGTGCCAGCAGTTCCGGGGTGGTTGCTTCACCCCTCCACTTT; CDR3aa: CASSSGVVASPLHF
abundance: NA; d_gene: NA; v_gene: TRBV10-3; j_gene: TRBJ2-7; CDR3nt: TGTGCGGGGCGTGGGACCTACGAGCAGTACTTC; CDR3aa: CAGRGTYEQYF
abundance: NA; d_gene: NA; v_gene: TRBV5-6; j_gene: TRBJ1-2; CDR3nt: TGTGCCAGCAGGGCGACAGGTTCCTATGGCTACACCTTC; CDR3aa: CASRATGSYGYTF
abundance: NA; d_gene: TRBD1; v_gene: TRBV7-2; j_gene: TRBJ1-3; CDR3nt: TGTGCCAGCAGGATACAGGGGACTGGAAACACCATATATTTT; CDR3aa: CASRIQGTGNTIYF
abundance: NA; d_gene: TRBD2; v_gene: TRBV11-2; j_gene: TRBJ2-1; CDR3nt: TGTGCCAGCAGCTTAGAGGGACTACGAGACAATGAGCAGTTCTTC; CDR3aa: CASSLEGLRDNEQFF
abundance: once; d_gene: NA; v_gene: TRBV30; j_gene: TRBJ2-7; CDR3nt: TGTGCCTGGAGTGTCCCCCAGGGTTGGGAGCAGTACTTC; CDR3aa: CAWSVPQGWEQYF
abundance: NA; d_gene: NA; v_gene: TRBV2; j_gene: TRBJ1-2; CDR3nt: TGTGCCAGCAGTGAACAGGGCGGCTATGGCTACACCTTC; CDR3aa: CASSEQGGYGYTF
abundance: NA; d_gene: TRBD1; v_gene: TRBV10-3; j_gene: TRBJ2-3; CDR3nt: TGTGCCATCAGTGAGACCGGACAGGGGACAGATACGCAGTATTTT; CDR3aa: CAISETGQGTDTQYF